The T cell receptor beta chain under discussion was sequenced for a study of Tregs in tolerant kidney transplant recipients (dated by TCRdb to between 2019 and 2020). Notes on the research overall: The study used TCRbeta sequencing to identify donor-specific regulatory T cells before combined kidney and bone marrow transplantation, then tracked those cells after transplant. TCRbeta repertoire sequencing was used in a few healthy controls to compare several ways of expanding Tregs specific for an allogeneic donor.

The investigation overall reported the following: The study was limited by small patient numbers, and the findings need validation in larger populations and under other immunosuppression protocols. Biological reproducibility was not examined directly, but technical replication error appeared to be minimal. Expanding Tregs with activated donor B cells appeared to identify the most biologically relevant and donor-specific TCRbeta repertoire.

Unstimulated Tregs (CD4+CD25+CD127-), CD4+ non-Tregs (CD4+CD25-), CD4 and CD8 cells were FACS-sorted from thawed PBMCs. Healthy control blood came either as purchased buffy coats or from healthy volunteers. Healthy control blood was separated into PBMCs by Ficoll density gradient and cryopreserved, and patient PBMCs were collected both before and after transplant. In the germline V gene (reference sequence), CDR1 corresponds to SEHNR and CDR2 to FQNEAQ. The CDR3, from cysteine to phenylalanine, totals 14 residues. Only the CDR3 DNA stays, 42 bases, in frame from base 1. The V end gives up 7 bases and the J end 8 bases, leaving 8 bases in the junction not matched to a gene. Of note for this clone: What this receptor recognizes is not known. Per-nucleotide qualities are absent, and no much larger clonotype sits a single base away.

For TCRbeta CDR3 sequencing, genomic DNA was extracted from sorted cells using the QIAGEN DNeasy Blood and Tissue Kit. High-throughput TCRbeta CDR3 sequencing, which included PCR amplification with bias correction and internal controls, was done commercially through immunoSEQ. Under the source paper's analysis protocol: Unique productive TCRbeta sequences were defined by CDR3 nucleotide sequence when primers matched and otherwise by CDR3 amino acid sequence together with Vbeta and Jbeta genes. To correct for sorting error, sequences found in more than one sorted population at a frequency ratio of 2:1 or less were discarded, and the remaining shared sequences were assigned to the population with the higher frequency. A sequence was defined as donor-reactive if the sequence was expanded at least 5-fold in CFSE-low cells compared with unstimulated cells and had a frequency of at least 0.01% in CFSE-low cells. Jensen-Shannon divergence, calculated on the top 100 TCRbeta sequences ranked by frequency, was used to quantify repertoire divergence. For samples with multiple sequencing runs, sorting error was corrected in each run separately before the runs were combined. Sourced from immuneACCESS, this table was stored by TCRdb with only in-frame sequences that have V and J called. A share of the clones is absent; for the studies checked, an unresolved V gene accounts for under half, and the remainder has no known explanation. V, J and clone size are those of that table, while D and trimming were read from the DNA. For this sample there are fewer than 150,000 clones; around nine tenths appear just once. Less than 0.7% of the sample is taken by the ten largest.

The sequenced sample consisted of CD4+ T cells from blood. The chain is encoded by TRBV7-9 joined to TRBJ1-6; 7 central nucleotides agree with TRBD1. The clonotype comes from a human donor in good health. At the DNA level, the sequence is TGTGCCAGCACCTCCAGACAGGGAGATTCACCCCTCCACTTT. Translated, this gives CASTSRQGDSPLHF.